This T cell receptor beta chain was captured by sequencing in a study of CD8 T cells in Susac syndrome. Germline values: CDR1 MNHNS, CDR2 SASEGT. The CDR3 sequence is 16 residues long. V lost 6 bases and J lost 4; bases outside the gene matches: 11. This clonotype has a single count. Its antigen is undetermined. Study outcomes and limitations: As the study acknowledged, the number of individuals who were part of its TCR sequencing and HLA analysis was relatively small.

Reverse transcription of roughly 0.45 to 1 ug RNA used random hexamers. MiXCR, run by TCRdb on the immunoSEQ multiplex PCR reads, gives a single entry per CDR3 protein. Of 120,000 or so distinct CDR3 sequences in the sample, about 95% were seen once. This rearrangement joins TRBV6-1 to TRBJ2-7; 11 bases are shared with TRBD1. This TCR came from a human donor in good health. The source material was CD4+ T cells from PBMCs. In DNA, the CDR3 is TGTGCCAGCAGAGGGACAGGGGGACTAGTTGGTTACGAGCAGTACTTC. Amino acids: CASRGTGGLVGYEQYF.